These 3 T cell receptor beta chains share one sample of origin, sequenced in a study of glioma-infiltrating T cells. TCR alpha and beta CDR3 regions were amplified from RNA using iRepertoire nested multiplex PCR. Each CDR3 protein is one row after TCRdb ran MiXCR on the multiplex PCR reads. There are a few hundred thousand distinct CDR3 sequences in the sample; about two fifths occur only once, and more than 10% lies in the top ten. Sequencing was performed on glioma tissue, nonneoplastic brain tissue, or PBMCs (not recorded which). These receptors all stem from a human donor with low-grade glioma or glioblastoma, undergoing nonglioma brain surgery, or in good health (not recorded which).

This chain connects TRBV28 to TRBJ2-7; 9 bases line up with TRBD2. V was clipped by 6 bases and J by 0 bases; unmatched bases: 9. The length of the CDR3 is 16 residues. Germline V gene lookup returns CDR1 MDHEN and CDR2 SYDVKM. The CDR3 DNA is TGTGCCAGCAGCTCCGGGCCTAGCGGGGCCTCCTACGAGCAGTACTTC. It specifies CASSSGPSGASYEQYF.

Notes on this clonotype: A much larger clone sits a single nucleotide away, making a read error possible. The gene calls are TRBV6-2 or TRBV6-3 and TRBJ2-7; no reliable D call. Deletions cut 6 bases from V and 7 bases from J, with 13 bases between. Germline V gene lookup returns CDR1 MNHEY and CDR2 SVGEGT. The CDR3 length is 12 residues. The CDR3 DNA reads as TGTGCCAGCAGGGAGATGGTGAGAGAGCAGTACTTC. It yields the protein CASREMVREQYF.

This clonotype was found many times. V gene TRBV19 combines with J gene TRBJ1-1, with 7 bases fitting TRBD1. V was pared by 6 bases and J by 1 base, with 5 bases of the junction left unmatched. Germline CDR1 is LNHDA and CDR2 is SQIVND (reference sequence). The CDR3 loop spans 14 amino acids. CDR3 residues: CASRLGQKNTEAFF. The CDR3 nucleotides are TGTGCCAGTAGGCTGGGACAGAAGAACACTGAAGCTTTCTTT.